This section outlines one T cell receptor beta chain sequence together with its context. Measured with immunoSEQ multiplex PCR; TCRdb has only the in-frame clones, and not every one. Among approximately 3,200 clones listed, roughly 85% were seen once. This record belongs to a study of neoadjuvant nivolumab and ipilimumab in lung cancer. Germline lookup yields CDR1 LNHDA and CDR2 SQIVND (reference sequence). The CDR3 has 14 residues. This chain uses TRBV19 with TRBJ2-5, with TRBD2 matching over 7 bases. The DNA end lines up better with TRBJ2-7; the J call may be wrong. The receptor's source is an adult with non-small cell lung cancer. Sequencing used tumor tissue, obtained after neoadjuvant nivolumab, alone or with ipilimumab, at or shortly before surgery. For the CDR3, the DNA is TGTGCCAGTAGGGGGGGGACTATCTCCTACGAGCAGTACTTC. This codes for CASRGGTISYEQYF.